This entry lists 20 T cell receptor beta chains sequenced from one sample in a study of cytomegalovirus exposure and HLA in healthy donors. The PCR made use of 60 Vbeta and 13 Jbeta primers. Produced via immunoSEQ multiplex PCR; TCRdb's table is partial and in-frame only. In total, the table holds roughly 200,000 clones. Sequencing used PBMCs. Source of these receptors: a girl aged 2-10 years in good health and CMV-seropositive.

V usage is TRBV27 and J usage is TRBJ2-5; TRBD1 matches at 9 bases. The CDR3 has 13 residues. Germline values: CDR1 MNHEY, CDR2 SMNVEV (reference sequence). V lost 5 bases to trimming and J lost 6 bases; unmatched junction nucleotides: 4. CDR3: CASSRDRVKTQYF. The CDR3 bases are TGTGCCAGCAGTCGGGACAGGGTAAAGACCCAGTACTTC.

The chain employs TRBV5-7 and TRBJ2-7; TRBD2 matches 12 bases. TRBV5-7 is an ORF; its function is uncertain. The V and J ends lost 4 bases and 1 base, in that order; junction bases with no gene match: 15. CDR3 length: 19 residues. The CDR3 coding sequence is TGTGCCAGCAGCCCCAGAAGCACTAGCGGGAGGATAGGGTCCTACGAGCAGTACTTC. This codes for CASSPRSTSGRIGSYEQYF.

The rearrangement joins TRBV7-9 to TRBJ1-5; D uncertain. V was clipped by 5 bases and J by 0 bases, with 17 bases between them. This CDR3 has 17 amino acids. CDR1 is SEHNR and CDR2 is FQNEAQ in the germline V gene (reference sequence). The CDR3 sequence: CASSLGRAENSNQPQHF. The CDR3 DNA reads as TGTGCCAGCAGCCTAGGGCGGGCTGAGAATAGCAATCAGCCCCAGCATTTT.

J is TRBJ2-5 and V is TRBV29-1; 10 bases line up with TRBD1. CDR3 length equals 14 residues. Germline lookup yields CDR1 SQVTM and CDR2 ANQGSEA. With V trimmed by 3 bases and J by 5 bases, 6 bases remained unmatched. The CDR3 region has the DNA TGCAGCGTTGATATGGGACAGGGGTATGAGACCCAGTACTTC. Translated: CSVDMGQGYETQYF.

The V call is TRBV9, the J call TRBJ2-5; 7 positions match TRBD2. CDR3 length: 15 residues. The trim removed 0 bases at V and 2 bases at J, leaving 4 bases unmatched. Germline V gene lookup returns CDR1 SGDLS and CDR2 YYNGEE. The CDR3 protein is CASSVVGTTQETQYF. CDR3 nucleotides: TGTGCCAGCAGCGTAGTGGGGACTACTCAAGAGACCCAGTACTTC. Together with reference TRBV9 and TRBJ2-5, the CDR3 gives the full variable domain: DSGVTQTPKHLITATGQRVTLRCSPRSGDLSVYWYQQSLDQGLQFLIQYYNGEERAKGNILERFSAQQFPDLHSELNLSSLELGDSALYFCASSVVGTTQETQYFGPGTRLLVL.

The chain employs TRBV28 and TRBJ2-7; 8 bases line up with TRBD1. V shed 6 bases, J shed 3 bases, and the junction held 10 bases outside the gene matches. The CDR3 covers 15 residues. CDR1 is MDHEN, CDR2 SYDVKM, per germline. The CDR3 nucleotides read TGTGCCAGCAGCGTAATAGCAGGGGGCAACTACGAGCAGTACTTC. This encodes CASSVIAGGNYEQYF.

The chain uses TRBV4-1 and TRBJ2-1; TRBD2 matches at 12 bases. After removal of 3 bases from V and 8 bases from J, the junction contained 5 bases not matched to a gene. This CDR3 has 15 amino acids. Germline V gives CDR1 MGHRA, CDR2 YSYEKL. For the CDR3, the DNA is TGCGCCAGCAGCCAGACTAGCGGGAGTTCGGATGAGCAGTTCTTC. Its translation: CASSQTSGSSDEQFF.

V usage is TRBV29-1 and J usage is TRBJ1-4; D is uncertain. V was pared by 5 bases and J by 2 bases, with 9 bases between. There are 13 residues in the CDR3. The germline V gene has CDR1 SQVTM and CDR2 ANQGSEA. CDR3 protein: CSVRRATNEKLFF. CDR3 in DNA: TGCAGCGTTCGAAGAGCTACTAATGAAAAACTGTTTTTT. Based on the CDR3 plus reference TRBV29-1 and TRBJ1-4, the full variable domain is SAVISQKPSRDICQRGTSLTIQCQVDSQVTMMFWYRQQPGQSLTLIATANQGSEATYESGFVIDKFPISRPNLTFSTLTVSNMSPEDSSIYLCSVRRATNEKLFFGSGTQLSVL.

The V gene is TRBV6-4, the J gene TRBJ2-3; 9 nucleotides align to TRBD1. The CDR3 spans 13 residues. Germline assignment: CDR1 MRHNA and CDR2 SNTAGT. With V trimmed by 8 bases and J by 0 bases, 0 bases remained unmatched. The CDR3: CASGQGSTDTQYF. In DNA, the CDR3 is TGTGCCAGCGGACAGGGGAGCACAGATACGCAGTATTTT.

As to this clone: At one end, the junction sequence differs from germline, possibly due to a read error. The rearrangement links TRBV15 to TRBJ1-2, with D possibly matching TRBD1 (6 bases). The V gene's germline CDR1 is LNHNV and CDR2 YYDKDF (reference sequence). CDR3 length: 14 residues. The DNA for the CDR3 is TGTACCACCAGCAGAAGTACAGGGAACTATGGCTACACCTTC. Translation: CTTSRSTGNYGYTF.

The CDR3 spells CASRQGQLLPLSKNIQYF. CDR3 DNA: TGCGCCAGCAGACAGGGACAGCTCTTACCCTTAAGCAAAAACATTCAGTACTTC. The genes are TRBV5-1 and TRBJ2-4; TRBD1 agrees at 7 bases. The CDR3 has 18 amino acids. The V gene end was trimmed by 5 bases and the J gene end by 3 bases; junction bases not matched to a gene: 17. From germline, CDR1 is SGHRS and CDR2 YFSETQ.

V gene TRBV7-9 combines with J gene TRBJ1-1; D is possibly TRBD1 (5 bases). The germline CDR1 and CDR2 sequences are SEHNR and FQNEAQ (reference sequence). CDR3 length: 15 residues. The germline V and J ends were trimmed by 2 bases and 6 bases, with 16 bases remaining between them. CDR3 DNA sequence: TGTGCCAGCAGCTTACTACAGGCGAAAGGACCTGAAGCTTTCTTT. It codes for CASSLLQAKGPEAFF.

CDR3 nucleotides: TGTGCCAGCAGTTACTCGCTCAGGGTTAATCAGCCCCAGCATTTT. Translating it yields CASSYSLRVNQPQHF. V usage is TRBV6-6 and J usage is TRBJ1-5, with TRBD1 as a possible D gene (5 bases). Trimming left V 0 bases short and J 4 bases short, with 10 bases between. Germline CDR1 MNHNY, CDR2 SVGAGI (reference sequence). The CDR3 sequence is 15 residues long.

This chain links TRBV6-4 with TRBJ2-3; D might be TRBD2 (5 bases). Germline V gene lookup returns CDR1 MRHNA and CDR2 SNTAGT. The CDR3 has 14 residues. The V and J ends lost 4 bases and 1 base respectively, with 9 bases between them. CDR3 residues: CASSVDSRTDTQYF. The CDR3 DNA sequence: TGTGCCAGCAGTGTGGACTCCCGCACAGATACGCAGTATTTT.

The V gene is TRBV27, the J gene TRBJ2-7, with unresolved D. Germline V gives CDR1 MNHEY, CDR2 SMNVEV (reference sequence). The CDR3 has 12 residues. Trimming took off 8 bases at V and 4 bases at J, with 12 bases between the two ends. For the CDR3, the DNA is TGTGCCAGCCGAAACCCGGGTTACGAGCAGTACTTC. This translates into CASRNPGYEQYF.

The chain has TRBV9 and TRBJ2-2; 9 nucleotides match TRBD2. The junction had 11 bases not matched to a gene; V was cut back by 2 bases and J by 0 bases. The CDR3 is 19 residues long. The germline CDR1 and CDR2 sequences are SGDLS and YYNGEE. CDR3 loop: CASSVSRESGRTNTGELFF. CDR3 nucleotide sequence: TGTGCCAGCAGCGTTTCTAGGGAGAGCGGGAGGACGAACACCGGGGAGCTGTTTTTT.

This chain links TRBV4-2 with TRBJ2-1; 8 positions agree with TRBD2. Per germline, CDR1 LGHNA and CDR2 YNFKEQ. V lost 0 bases, J lost 4 bases, and 11 bases stayed unmatched. The CDR3 loop spans 18 amino acids. CDR3 sequence: CASSQDVARLAGYNEQFF. The CDR3, as DNA: TGTGCCAGCAGCCAAGATGTTGCGAGGCTAGCGGGTTACAATGAGCAGTTCTTC.

The chain combines TRBV19 with TRBJ2-3; 9 positions match TRBD1. Germline-derived CDR1 and CDR2 are LNHDA and SQIVND (reference sequence). The V and J ends lost 7 bases and 0 bases, in that order; junction bases with no gene match: 11. This CDR3 is built from 17 residues. CDR3 nucleotides: TGTGCCAGTAAGGACAGGGGAAGGGGAAGCAGCACAGATACGCAGTATTTT. This translates into CASKDRGRGSSTDTQYF.

The DNA for the CDR3 is TGTGCCTGGAGTGTAGTGGGGCTGGGCACCGGGGAGCTGTTTTTT. Translated: CAWSVVGLGTGELFF. The gene calls are TRBV30 and TRBJ2-2; D may be TRBD1 (5 bases). CDR3 length equals 15 residues. Germline CDR1 is GTSNPN and CDR2 is SVGIG (reference sequence). Deletions cut 0 bases from V and 4 bases from J, with 12 bases between. Complete variable domain (other parts from reference TRBV30 and TRBJ2-2): SQTIHQWPATLVQPVGSPLSLECTVEGTSNPNLYWYRQAAGRGLQLLFYSVGIGQISSEVPQNLSASRPQDRQFILSSKKLLLSDSGFYLCAWSVVGLGTGELFFGEGSRLTVL.

The CDR3 nucleotides read TGTGCCAGCAGAGCAGGGGTTTACCAGCCCCAGCATTTT. Translated, it gives CASRAGVYQPQHF. The chain couples TRBV2 to TRBJ1-5; the D gene is possibly TRBD1 (6 bases). V was pared by 6 bases and J by 7 bases, with 13 bases between. The germline gives CDR1 SNHLY, CDR2 FYNNEI. This CDR3 contains 13 residues.